The 16 T cell receptor beta chains below were found in one sample sequenced in a study of CD8+CD57+ T cells in acquired aplastic anemia. Genomic DNA, the template, was used for profiling of the TCR beta VDJ and CDR3. TCRdb reprocessed the reads with MiXCR, giving one entry per CDR3 protein. The table lists roughly 260,000 distinct CDR3 sequences, roughly half of them singletons, with less than 9% in the top ten. Patients chosen for sequencing had CD8+CD57+ cells that had expanded, as shown by flow cytometry. The sample comprised sorted CD4+, CD8+, or CD8+CD57+ T cells (not recorded which) from PBMCs. These receptors all come from a human donor with aplastic anemia.

The chain links TRBV9 to TRBJ2-7; D unclear. Trimming took 4 bases from V and 2 from J, leaving 13 bases between them. This CDR3 is built from 14 residues. In germline, CDR1 is SGDLS, CDR2 YYNGEE. The CDR3 bases are TGTGCCAGCAGCACTGAATTAGTACCCTACGAGCAGTACTTC. Translating gives CASSTELVPYEQYF.

The V and J genes are TRBV7-9 and TRBJ2-7; D remains unclear. The CDR3 spans 12 residues. CDR1 SEHNR and CDR2 FQNEAQ come from the germline V gene (reference sequence). The V gene lost 1 base and the J gene lost 5 bases, with 6 bases spanning the gap. CDR3 in DNA: TGTGCCAGCAGCTTAGGCAGCGACGAGCAGTACTTC. Its protein product is CASSLGSDEQYF.

This chain connects TRBV2 to TRBJ1-2, with a tentative D call TRBD1 (5 bases). Trimming pared 4 bases from V and 7 bases from J, leaving 13 bases between. CDR3 length: 13 amino acids. The V gene's germline CDR1 is SNHLY and CDR2 FYNNEI. This CDR3 reads CASSVGQGPGYTF. For the CDR3, the DNA is TGTGCCAGCAGTGTGGGGCAGGGCCCTGGCTACACCTTC.

To note about this clonotype: Being one base from a much bigger clone, this may be a read error. The rearrangement links TRBV5-5 to TRBJ2-7; D possibly corresponds to TRBD2 (7 bases). This CDR3 comprises 14 residues. Germline V lookup: CDR1 SGHKS, CDR2 YYEKEE (reference sequence). Here the CDR3 DNA reads TGTGCCAGCAGGGGTGGGGCAGGGGACTACGAGCGGTACTTC. It codes for CASRGGAGDYERYF.

Regarding this clonotype: A read error may be the cause here, since a much bigger clone is one base away. The DNA is omitted, as the CDR3 cannot be located on it reliably, and the CDR3 follows TCRdb's listing. This chain connects TRBV11-2 to TRBJ2-7; TRBD1 is the table's D call and was not checked against the DNA. Termini included, the CDR3 measures 15 amino acids. Germline CDR1 reads SGHAT; CDR2 reads FQNNGV. CDR3 loop: CASSFGQGASYEQHF.

This clonotype was observed a single time. A much larger clone is a single base away; this may be a read error. In DNA form, the CDR3 reads TGTGCCAGCGCCGACAGGGAAAATTCACCCCGCCACTTT. Protein product: CASADRENSPRHF. The chain recombines TRBV6-1 with TRBJ1-6; TRBD1 agrees at 7 bases. Germline V gives CDR1 MNHNS, CDR2 SASEGT. The CDR3 has 13 amino acids.

This clonotype was found a few times. V usage is TRBV28 and J usage is TRBJ2-1, with TRBD1 as a possible D gene (5 bases). The CDR3 runs 12 residues. The germline V gene has CDR1 MDHEN and CDR2 SYDVKM. V dropped 5 bases and J dropped 8 bases, with 10 bases sitting between them. The CDR3 DNA reads TGTGCCAGCAGTCAGGGATACGATGAGCAGTTCTTC. This translates into CASSQGYDEQFF.

The V and J genes are TRBV12-3 or TRBV12-4 and TRBJ1-2; possible D gene TRBD1, 6 bases. V was cut by 2 bases and J by 5 bases, with 15 bases left in between. The CDR3 sequence is 15 residues long. Here the CDR3 reads CASSLLVGHYYGYTF. The DNA for the CDR3 is TGTGCCAGCAGTTTACTAGTGGGACATTATTATGGCTACACCTTC.

The chain is built from TRBV7-3 and TRBJ2-7, with 9 bases aligning to TRBD2. Germline assignment: CDR1 SGHTA and CDR2 FQGTGA. The CDR3 sequence is 14 residues long. The J segment lost 4 bases and the V segment lost 11 bases, leaving 12 bases of the junction unmatched. This chain's CDR3 is CAWSSAGGPYEQYF. CDR3 DNA sequence: TGTGCCTGGAGTAGTGCGGGAGGGCCGTACGAGCAGTACTTC.

To note about this clonotype: Without the conserved terminal phenylalanine or tryptophan, this CDR3 likely stems from a read error. This chain links TRBV7-2 with TRBJ2-7; D is undetermined. The CDR3 contains 14 residues. CDR1 is SGHTA, CDR2 FQGNSA, per germline. The V end lost 1 base, the J end lost 7 bases, and 14 bases lay between the germline ends. The CDR3 DNA is TGTGCCAGCAGCTTAGACGCATCCTTCGGTGAGCAGTACTCC. Translating it yields CASSLDASFGEQYS.

About this clonotype: The final CDR3 position lacks the conserved phenylalanine or tryptophan, pointing to a likely read error. The DNA is omitted, as the CDR3 cannot be located on it reliably, and the CDR3 follows TCRdb's listing. The chain links TRBV15 to TRBJ1-4; TRBD1, as called in the table, went unchecked against the DNA. 10 amino acids form the CDR3, both terminal residues included. Germline loops: CDR1 LNHNV, CDR2 YYDKDF (reference sequence). The CDR3 spells CATSRLGGDY.

There are a few counts of this clonotype. The chain links TRBV28 to TRBJ1-2, with D maybe TRBD1 (5 bases). The CDR3 has 14 amino acids. V lost 7 bases, J lost 1 base, and 13 bases lay in between. CDR1 is MDHEN, CDR2 SYDVKM, per germline. The CDR3 spells CASNLPGLNYGYTF. The CDR3 bases are TGTGCCAGCAACCTCCCGGGACTTAACTATGGCTACACCTTC.

The chain is built from TRBV19 and TRBJ1-1, with TRBD1 matching over 9 bases. CDR3 size: 17 residues. Germline assignment: CDR1 LNHDA and CDR2 SQIVND (reference sequence). Unmatched junction bases numbered 13, after V lost 4 bases and J lost 4 bases. The CDR3 sequence is CASSSPTSGTGSTEAFF. CDR3 coding DNA: TGTGCCAGTAGTAGTCCTACTTCCGGGACAGGGAGCACTGAAGCTTTCTTT. The entire variable domain, with the rest obtained from reference TRBV19 and TRBJ1-1, is as follows: DGGITQSPKYLFRKEGQNVTLSCEQNLNHDAMYWYRQDPGQGLRLIYYSQIVNDFQKGDIAEGYSVSREKKESFPLTVTSAQKNPTAFYLCASSSPTSGTGSTEAFFGQGTRLTVV.

This clonotype was seen a single time. This rearrangement joins TRBV15 to TRBJ2-7; 8 bases line up with TRBD1. The length of the CDR3 is 15 residues. Germline V gives CDR1 LNHNV, CDR2 YYDKDF (reference sequence). V lost 5 bases to trimming and J lost 2 bases; unmatched junction nucleotides: 8. The CDR3 spells CATSSGTGVPYEQYF. The CDR3 DNA is TGTGCCACCAGCTCAGGGACAGGCGTACCCTACGAGCAGTACTTC.

In the case of this clonotype: Being one base from a much bigger clone, this may be a read error. The chain's CDR3 is CASSRGRGQVSYEQYF. For the CDR3, the DNA is TGTGCCAGCAGCCGAGGACGGGGACAGGTATCCTACGAGCAGTACTTC. This chain connects TRBV5-6 to TRBJ2-7; 8 nucleotides agree with TRBD1. Per the germline V gene, CDR1 is SGHDT and CDR2 is YYEEEE. This CDR3 contains 16 residues. With 4 bases clipped from V and 1 base from J, the junction kept 10 bases outside the gene matches.

In its sample, this clonotype was seen many times. The chain has TRBV7-9 and TRBJ1-1, with TRBD1 as a possible D gene (5 bases). The ends were cut back, 1 base at V and 4 bases at J, with 10 bases in the middle. This CDR3 spans 14 amino acids. Germline V gene sequence: CDR1 SEHNR, CDR2 FQNEAQ (reference sequence). Here the CDR3 reads CASSLVGAFTEAFF. The CDR3 region has the DNA TGTGCCAGCAGCTTAGTCGGGGCGTTCACTGAAGCTTTCTTT. The variable domain in full, with the rest retrieved from reference TRBV7-9 and TRBJ1-1, is DTGVSQNPRHKITKRGQNVTFRCDPISEHNRLYWYRQTLGQGPEFLTYFQNEAQLEKSRLLSDRFSAERPKGSFSTLEIQRTEQGDSAMYLCASSLVGAFTEAFFGQGTRLTVV.